This T cell receptor (beta chain) was captured by sequencing in a study of regulatory T cells in long-lasting Graves disease. Trimming pared 6 bases from V and 1 base from J, leaving 17 bases between. The CDR3 loop spans 16 amino acids. Germline CDR1 is SNHLY and CDR2 is FYNNEI. Study-wide results and limits: Persistent cases of Graves' showed reduced TCR diversity relative to newly diagnosed patients. Rather than thyroid tissue, only peripheral blood underwent study.

Investigators prepared the TCR beta libraries by applying iRepertoire HTBI primers and Arm-PCR of CDR3 regions. TCRdb analysed the multiplex PCR reads with MiXCR anew, one entry per CDR3 protein. The table shows roughly 500,000 distinct CDR3 sequences, with 20% to 25% occurring only once. Sample time point: persistent/refractory GD, antithyroid drugs over 5 years with positive TRAb. PBMC-derived RNA was used for the TCR library. Patients came through an endocrinology department, and that department was in Xi'an, China. This clonotype was seen once. Its antigen is not known. The gene calls are TRBV2 and TRBJ2-3; D not certain. The input for sequencing was peripheral blood mononuclear cells (PBMCs), taken when the disease was refractory, from a patient treated with antithyroid drugs. The sequence derives from a female donor with Graves disease. CDR3 region: CASSDTRRSRTDTQYF. CDR3 DNA: TGTGCCAGCAGCGACACAAGGAGATCTCGCACAGATACGCAGTATTTT.